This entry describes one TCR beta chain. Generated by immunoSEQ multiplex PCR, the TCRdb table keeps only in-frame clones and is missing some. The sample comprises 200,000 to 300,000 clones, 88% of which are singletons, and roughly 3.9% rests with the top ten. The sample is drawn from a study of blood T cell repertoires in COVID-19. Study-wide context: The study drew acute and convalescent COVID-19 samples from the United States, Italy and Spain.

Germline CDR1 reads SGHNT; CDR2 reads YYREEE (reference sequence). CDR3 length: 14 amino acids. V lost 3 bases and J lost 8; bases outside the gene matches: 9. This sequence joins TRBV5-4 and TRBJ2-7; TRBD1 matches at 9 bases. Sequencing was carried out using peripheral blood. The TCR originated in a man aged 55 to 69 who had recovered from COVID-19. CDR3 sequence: CASSSTDRGSQQYF. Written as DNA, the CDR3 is TGTGCCAGCAGCTCGACGGACAGGGGCTCCCAGCAGTACTTC.